The 10 T cell receptor beta chains in this list originate from one sample, sequenced in a study of blood T cell repertoires in COVID-19. Here immunoSEQ multiplex PCR was the method, and the copy in TCRdb shows in-frame clones only, minus some. The table has about 430,000 clones, more than 75% seen once; the top ten hold approximately 1%. The sequenced sample consisted of PBMCs or T cells enriched from blood (not recorded which). The receptor source for this set is a woman aged 25-40 years with acute COVID-19.

The chain is built from TRBV7-2 and TRBJ1-5, with D perhaps TRBD1 (5 bases). The germline V and J ends were trimmed by 1 base and 3 bases, with 10 bases remaining between them. The germline V gene encodes CDR1 SGHTA and CDR2 FQGNSA. The CDR3 sequence is 15 residues long. CDR3 bases: TGTGCCAGCAGCTTAGGCCAGGGTCCCAATCAGCCCCAGCATTTT. The encoded protein is CASSLGQGPNQPQHF.

The gene calls are TRBV23-1 and TRBJ2-1; D is ambiguous. TRBV23-1 is given ORF status, its function remaining uncertain. The CDR3 extends over 14 amino acids. Trimming shortened V by 9 bases and J by 1 base, and 13 bases separated the two germline ends. In DNA form, the CDR3 reads TGCGCCAGTCTCGTCTCGTCTTCCTACAATGAGCAGTTCTTC. Its translation is CASLVSSSYNEQFF.

V usage is TRBV3-1 (or the pseudogene TRBV3-2) and J usage is TRBJ1-1; 9 bases agree with TRBD1. This CDR3 is built from 14 residues. Germline assignment: CDR1 LGHDT and CDR2 YNNKEL (reference sequence). V trimming: 3 bases; J trimming: 1 base; junction bases outside the gene matches: 0. CDR3 protein: CASSQDRGNTEAFF. The CDR3 coding sequence is TGTGCCAGCAGCCAGGACAGGGGGAACACTGAAGCTTTCTTT.

A remark on this clone: As the CDR3 is not closed by the conserved phenylalanine or tryptophan, this likely results from a read error. The DNA is left out, because the CDR3 cannot be placed on it with certainty; the CDR3 is given as TCRdb lists it. The rearrangement uses TRBV7-8 and TRBJ1-5; the table's TRBD1 call for D was not verified on the DNA. Germline V gives CDR1 SGHVS, CDR2 FQNEAQ. The CDR3 has 14 residues if both end residues are counted. CDR3 loop: CASSLAGQALMWFN.

The chain recombines TRBV4-1 with TRBJ2-1, with 13 bases matching TRBD2. Trimming cost V 3 bases and J 10 bases; bases outside gene matches: 9. CDR3 length: 16 residues. Germline loops: CDR1 MGHRA, CDR2 YSYEKL. The CDR3 nucleotides are TGCGCCAGCAGCCACTCTACTAGCGGGGGGGCCTTGGAGCAGTTCTTC. Amino acids: CASSHSTSGGALEQFF.

V and J are TRBV5-1 and TRBJ1-6, with 9 bases aligning to TRBD1. This CDR3 comprises 18 residues. Germline CDR1 SGHRS, CDR2 YFSETQ. With 4 bases clipped from V and 2 bases from J, the junction kept 10 bases outside the gene matches. In nucleotides, the CDR3 is TGCGCCAGCAGCCTCACTGCACAGGGGGCCACCTATAATTCACCCCTCCACTTT. It translates to CASSLTAQGATYNSPLHF.

The V and J genes are TRBV9 and TRBJ1-4, with D perhaps matching TRBD1 (6 bases). Trimming took 3 bases from V and 9 from J, leaving 15 bases between them. Per the germline V gene, CDR1 is SGDLS and CDR2 is YYNGEE. This CDR3 has 14 amino acids. The CDR3 protein is CASSEDSLGQKLFF. In DNA form, the CDR3 reads TGTGCCAGCAGCGAGGACAGCCTGGGACAAAAACTGTTTTTT.

This chain joins TRBV5-5 and TRBJ1-1, with 9 bases matching TRBD1. V lost 2 bases and J lost 3; bases outside the gene matches: 2. CDR3 length: 14 residues. Germline V gene data show CDR1 as SGHKS and CDR2 as YYEKEE (reference sequence). CDR3 nucleotides: TGTGCCAGCAGCTTCGGACAGGGGTACACTGAAGCTTTCTTT. It specifies CASSFGQGYTEAFF.

The chain joins TRBV4-1 to TRBJ1-4, with a weak D call TRBD1 (6 bases). V was trimmed by 5 bases and J by 4 bases, leaving 11 bases between them. The CDR3 is 14 amino acids. Germline V gives CDR1 MGHRA, CDR2 YSYEKL. CDR3 in amino acids: CASSKDSRNEKLFF. In DNA form, the CDR3 reads TGCGCCAGCAGCAAGGACAGCCGTAATGAAAAACTGTTTTTT.

Worth noting for this clone: This CDR3 is also generated by other DNA sequences in the sample. This chain connects TRBV7-9 to TRBJ2-2; D is ambiguous. Per germline, CDR1 SEHNR and CDR2 FQNEAQ (reference sequence). V was pared by 2 bases and J by 6 bases, with 4 bases between. CDR3 length: 12 amino acids. This chain's CDR3 is CASSLSSGELFF. Here the CDR3 DNA reads TGTGCCAGCAGCTTATCTTCCGGGGAGCTGTTTTTT.